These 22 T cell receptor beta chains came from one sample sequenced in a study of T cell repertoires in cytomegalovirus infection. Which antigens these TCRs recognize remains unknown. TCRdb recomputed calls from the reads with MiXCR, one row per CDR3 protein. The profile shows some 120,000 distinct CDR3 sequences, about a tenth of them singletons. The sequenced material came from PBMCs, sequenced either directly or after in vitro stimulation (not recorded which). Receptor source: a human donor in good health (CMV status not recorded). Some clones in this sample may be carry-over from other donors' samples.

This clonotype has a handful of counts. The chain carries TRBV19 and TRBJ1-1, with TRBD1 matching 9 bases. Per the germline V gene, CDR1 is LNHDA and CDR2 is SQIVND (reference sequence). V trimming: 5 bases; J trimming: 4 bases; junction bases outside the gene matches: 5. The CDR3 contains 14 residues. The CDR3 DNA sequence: TGTGCCAGTAGTGCCCAGGACAGGGGCACTGAAGCTTTCTTT. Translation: CASSAQDRGTEAFF.

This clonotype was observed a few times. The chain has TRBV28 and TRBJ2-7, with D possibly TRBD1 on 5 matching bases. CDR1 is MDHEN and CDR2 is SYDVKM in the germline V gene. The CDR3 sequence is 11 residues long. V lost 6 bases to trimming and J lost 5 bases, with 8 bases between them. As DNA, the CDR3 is TGTGCCAGCAGCCAGGGAAACGAGCAGTACTTC. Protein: CASSQGNEQYF.

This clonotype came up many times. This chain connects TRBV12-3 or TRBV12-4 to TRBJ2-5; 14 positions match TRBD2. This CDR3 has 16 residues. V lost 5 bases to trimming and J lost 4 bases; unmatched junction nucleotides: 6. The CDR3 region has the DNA TGTGCCAGCAGTAGCCCGGGACTAGCGGGAGTAGAGACCCAGTACTTC. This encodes CASSSPGLAGVETQYF.

Written as DNA, the CDR3 is TGTGCCAGCAGGCGGACACTTGCCGACACTGAAGCTTTCTTT. Protein sequence: CASRRTLADTEAFF. The chain has TRBV2 and TRBJ1-1; weak D call: TRBD1 (5 bases). The CDR3 spans 14 residues. Trimming removed 6 bases from V and 3 bases from J, with 14 bases in between. Germline V gene sequence: CDR1 SNHLY, CDR2 FYNNEI.

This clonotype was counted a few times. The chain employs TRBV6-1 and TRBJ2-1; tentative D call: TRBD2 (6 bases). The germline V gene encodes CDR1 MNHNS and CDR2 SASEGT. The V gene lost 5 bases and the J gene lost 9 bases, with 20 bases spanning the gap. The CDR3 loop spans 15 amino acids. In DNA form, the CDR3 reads TGTGCCAGCAGTTACGCCCTAGCGAGCTTTAGTGAGCAGTTCTTC. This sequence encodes CASSYALASFSEQFF.

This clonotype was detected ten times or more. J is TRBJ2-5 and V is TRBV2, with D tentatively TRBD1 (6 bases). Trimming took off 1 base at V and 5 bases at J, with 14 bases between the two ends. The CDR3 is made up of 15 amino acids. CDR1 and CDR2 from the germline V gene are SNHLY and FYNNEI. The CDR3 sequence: CASSEGGLREETQYF. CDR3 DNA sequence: TGTGCCAGCAGTGAAGGGGGGCTCAGGGAGGAGACCCAGTACTTC.

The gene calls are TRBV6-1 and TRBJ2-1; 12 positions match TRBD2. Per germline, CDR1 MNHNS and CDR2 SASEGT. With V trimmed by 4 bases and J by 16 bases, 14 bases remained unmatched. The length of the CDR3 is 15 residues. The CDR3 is CASSVLLAGGPGGFF. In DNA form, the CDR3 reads TGTGCCAGCAGTGTACTCCTAGCGGGAGGGCCAGGGGGTTTCTTC.

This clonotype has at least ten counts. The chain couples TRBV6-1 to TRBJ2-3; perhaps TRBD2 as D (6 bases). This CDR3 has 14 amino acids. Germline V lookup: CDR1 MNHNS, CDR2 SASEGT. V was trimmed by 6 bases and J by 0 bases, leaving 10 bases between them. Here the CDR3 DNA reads TGTGCCAGCAGGGTCAGCGGGAGCACAGATACGCAGTATTTT. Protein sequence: CASRVSGSTDTQYF.

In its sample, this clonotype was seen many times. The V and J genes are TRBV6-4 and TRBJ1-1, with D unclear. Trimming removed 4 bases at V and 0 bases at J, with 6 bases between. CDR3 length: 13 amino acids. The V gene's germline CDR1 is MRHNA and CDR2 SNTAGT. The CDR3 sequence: CASSAVLNTEAFF. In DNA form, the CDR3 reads TGTGCCAGCAGTGCTGTTTTGAACACTGAAGCTTTCTTT.

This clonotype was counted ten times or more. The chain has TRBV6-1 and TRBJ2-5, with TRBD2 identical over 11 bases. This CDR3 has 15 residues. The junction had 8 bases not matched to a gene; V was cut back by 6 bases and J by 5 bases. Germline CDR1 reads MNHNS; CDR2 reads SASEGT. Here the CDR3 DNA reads TGTGCCAGCAGCGCGACTAGCGGGATCGCGGAGACCCAGTACTTC. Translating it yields CASSATSGIAETQYF.

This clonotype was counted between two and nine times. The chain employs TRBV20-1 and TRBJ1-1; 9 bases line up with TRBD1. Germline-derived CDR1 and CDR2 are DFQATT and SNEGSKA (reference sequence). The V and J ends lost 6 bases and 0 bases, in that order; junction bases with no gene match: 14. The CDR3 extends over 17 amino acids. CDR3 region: CSAKAPLGQGMNTEAFF. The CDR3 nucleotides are TGCAGTGCCAAAGCCCCGCTCGGACAGGGGATGAACACTGAAGCTTTCTTT.

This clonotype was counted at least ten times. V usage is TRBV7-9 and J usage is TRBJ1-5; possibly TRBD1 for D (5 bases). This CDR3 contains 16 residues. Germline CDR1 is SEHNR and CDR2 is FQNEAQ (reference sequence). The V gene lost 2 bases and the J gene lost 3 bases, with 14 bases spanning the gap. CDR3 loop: CASSLFPGVPNQPQHF. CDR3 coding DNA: TGTGCCAGCAGCTTATTCCCGGGGGTCCCCAATCAGCCCCAGCATTTT.

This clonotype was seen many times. The chain's CDR3 is CASSYSNLGVDEQFF. The CDR3 coding sequence is TGTGCCAGCAGTTACTCGAATTTGGGGGTGGATGAGCAGTTCTTC. The chain has TRBV6-6 and TRBJ2-1, with D perhaps matching TRBD1 or TRBD2 (5 bases each). Germline V gene lookup returns CDR1 MNHNY and CDR2 SVGAGI (reference sequence). Trimming removed 0 bases at V and 8 bases at J, with 14 bases between. The CDR3 is 15 residues long.

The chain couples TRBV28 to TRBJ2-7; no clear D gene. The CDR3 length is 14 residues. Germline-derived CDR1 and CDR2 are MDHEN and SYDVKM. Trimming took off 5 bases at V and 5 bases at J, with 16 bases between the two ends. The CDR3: CASSHPPEVNEQYF. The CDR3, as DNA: TGTGCCAGCAGTCACCCTCCCGAGGTAAACGAGCAGTACTTC.

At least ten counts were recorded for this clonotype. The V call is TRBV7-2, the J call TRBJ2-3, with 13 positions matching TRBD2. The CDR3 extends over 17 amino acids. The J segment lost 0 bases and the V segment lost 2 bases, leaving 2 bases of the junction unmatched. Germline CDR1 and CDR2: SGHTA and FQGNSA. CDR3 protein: CASSLRLAGGSTDTQYF. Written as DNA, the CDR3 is TGTGCCAGCAGCTTACGACTAGCGGGAGGCAGCACAGATACGCAGTATTTT.

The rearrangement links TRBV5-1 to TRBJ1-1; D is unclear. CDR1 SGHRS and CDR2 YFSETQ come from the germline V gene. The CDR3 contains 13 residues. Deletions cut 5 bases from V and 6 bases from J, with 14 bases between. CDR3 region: CASSWDRGAEAFF. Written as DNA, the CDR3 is TGCGCCAGCAGTTGGGATAGAGGAGCTGAAGCTTTCTTT.

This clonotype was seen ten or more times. The CDR3 sequence: CARSTPGAHGANVLTF. CDR3 coding DNA: TGTGCCAGAAGCACCCCAGGGGCGCATGGGGCCAACGTCCTGACTTTC. V and J are TRBV5-3 and TRBJ2-6; tentatively, D is TRBD1 (6 bases). TRBV5-3 falls under the ORF class, with uncertain function. The V end was cut by 4 bases, the J end by 3 bases, with 14 bases between. The CDR3 is 16 residues long.

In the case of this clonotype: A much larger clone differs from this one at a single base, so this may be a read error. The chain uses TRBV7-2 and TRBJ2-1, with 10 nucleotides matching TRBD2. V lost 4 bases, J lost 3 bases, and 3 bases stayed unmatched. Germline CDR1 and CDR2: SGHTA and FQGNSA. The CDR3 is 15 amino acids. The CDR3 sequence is CASSSGTSDYNEQFF. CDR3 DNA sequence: TGTGCCAGCAGCTCCGGGACTAGCGACTACAATGAGCAGTTCTTC.

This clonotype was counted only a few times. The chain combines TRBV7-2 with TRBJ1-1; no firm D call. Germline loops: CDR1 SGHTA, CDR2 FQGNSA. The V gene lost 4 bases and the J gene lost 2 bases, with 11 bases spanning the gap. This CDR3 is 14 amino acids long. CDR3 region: CASSSLQGNTEAFF. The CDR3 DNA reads TGTGCCAGCAGCTCATTACAAGGAAACACTGAAGCTTTCTTT.

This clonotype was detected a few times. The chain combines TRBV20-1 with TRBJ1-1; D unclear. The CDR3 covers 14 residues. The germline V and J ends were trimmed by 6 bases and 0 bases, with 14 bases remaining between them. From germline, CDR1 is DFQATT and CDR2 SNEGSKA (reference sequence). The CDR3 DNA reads TGCAGTGCCAGCCGAGGGAGGTTGAACACTGAAGCTTTCTTT. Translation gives CSASRGRLNTEAFF.

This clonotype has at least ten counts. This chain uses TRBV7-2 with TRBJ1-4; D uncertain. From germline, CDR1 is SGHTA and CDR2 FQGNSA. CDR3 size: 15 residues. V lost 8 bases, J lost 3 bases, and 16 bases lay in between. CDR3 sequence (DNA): TGTGCCAGCCGAAGTGGAGGGCTGTCTAATGAAAAACTGTTTTTT. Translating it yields CASRSGGLSNEKLFF.

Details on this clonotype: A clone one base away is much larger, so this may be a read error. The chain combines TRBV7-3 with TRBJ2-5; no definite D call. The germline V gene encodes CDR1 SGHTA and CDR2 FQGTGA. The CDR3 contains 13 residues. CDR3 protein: CANSPYREETQYF. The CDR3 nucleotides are TGTGCCAACAGCCCCTACCGAGAAGAGACCCAGTACTTC.